The 21 T cell receptor beta chains reported below all come from one sample, sequenced in a study of blood T cell repertoires in COVID-19. Generated by immunoSEQ multiplex PCR, the TCRdb table keeps only in-frame clones and is missing some. The repertoire has 98,000 or so clones, just over 85% of them found once; the top ten carry 2.4%. Sequenced sample: peripheral blood. The receptors were gathered from a human donor in a cohort sampled during active COVID-19.

This sequence joins TRBV2 and TRBJ2-1; 10 nucleotides align to TRBD2. Trimming removed 8 bases from V and 2 bases from J; junction bases left unmatched: 6. Germline CDR1 SNHLY, CDR2 FYNNEI. The CDR3 sequence is 15 residues long. The CDR3 loop is CASSQLAGAYNEQFF. The CDR3, as DNA: TGTGCCAGCTCACAGCTAGCGGGAGCCTACAATGAGCAGTTCTTC. The variable domain in full, with the rest retrieved from reference TRBV2 and TRBJ2-1, is EPEVTQTPSHQVTQMGQEVILRCVPISNHLYFYWYRQILGQKVEFLVSFYNNEISEKSEIFDDQFSVERPDGSNFTLKIRSTKLEDSAMYFCASSQLAGAYNEQFFGPGTRLTVL.

This rearrangement joins TRBV7-9 to TRBJ1-4; D remains ambiguous. The germline V and J ends were trimmed by 0 bases and 6 bases, with 8 bases remaining between them. The CDR3 has 14 residues. Germline CDR1 is SEHNR and CDR2 is FQNEAQ (reference sequence). CDR3 in DNA: TGTGCCAGCAGCTTAGCAGGGAGTGATGAAAAACTGTTTTTT. This sequence encodes CASSLAGSDEKLFF.

The V gene is TRBV11-3, the J gene TRBJ2-3; D is possibly TRBD2 (6 bases). Trimming left V 5 bases short and J 2 bases short, with 8 bases between. The V gene's germline CDR1 is SGHNT and CDR2 YENEEA. This CDR3 has 13 amino acids. In DNA, the CDR3 is TGTGCCAGCAGCCCGGGACTCACAGATACGCAGTATTTT. Amino acids: CASSPGLTDTQYF.

V and J are TRBV3-1 (or the pseudogene TRBV3-2) and TRBJ2-1; weak D call: TRBD1 (6 bases). From germline, CDR1 is LGHDT and CDR2 YNNKEL (reference sequence). The V end was cut by 3 bases, the J end by 6 bases, with 18 bases between. The CDR3 spans 16 residues. The CDR3 protein is CASSQSGRGMSNEQFF. For the CDR3, the DNA is TGTGCCAGCAGCCAGTCTGGCAGGGGAATGAGCAATGAGCAGTTCTTC.

CDR3 bases: TGTGCCAGCAGAAGCACCGGGGTGTTCGGCTACACCTTC. It specifies CASRSTGVFGYTF. The chain couples TRBV27 to TRBJ1-2; D is uncertain. Germline V CDR1 and CDR2: MNHEY, SMNVEV (reference sequence). This CDR3 has 13 residues. The germline V and J ends were trimmed by 6 bases and 8 bases, with 16 bases remaining between them.

This clone has a single count. The chain carries TRBV2 and TRBJ2-5, with 9 bases fitting TRBD1. Per germline, CDR1 SNHLY and CDR2 FYNNEI. V was clipped by 4 bases and J by 5 bases; unmatched bases: 8. The CDR3 sequence is 15 residues long. The chain's CDR3 is CASSVITGGRETQYF. DNA of the CDR3: TGTGCCAGCAGTGTCATCACAGGGGGCAGGGAGACCCAGTACTTC.

This sequence joins TRBV12-3 or TRBV12-4 and TRBJ2-5, with 9 bases identical to TRBD2. The CDR3 has 13 amino acids. Trimming took 7 bases from V and 2 from J; bases not matched to a gene: 2. CDR3 DNA: TGTGCCAGCACCCTAGCGGGGCAAGAGACCCAGTACTTC. Its protein product is CASTLAGQETQYF.

The chain employs TRBV7-9 and TRBJ2-3; 7 bases fit TRBD1. The V and J ends lost 6 bases and 4 bases, in that order; junction bases with no gene match: 7. There are 14 residues in the CDR3. Germline loops: CDR1 SEHNR, CDR2 FQNEAQ (reference sequence). CDR3 sequence: CASSYTGAADTQYF. The CDR3 nucleotides read TGTGCCAGCAGTTATACAGGGGCCGCAGATACGCAGTATTTT. Supplemented by reference TRBV7-9 and TRBJ2-3, the full variable domain reads DTGVSQNPRHKITKRGQNVTFRCDPISEHNRLYWYRQTLGQGPEFLTYFQNEAQLEKSRLLSDRFSAERPKGSFSTLEIQRTEQGDSAMYLCASSYTGAADTQYFGPGTRLTVL.

The V and J genes are TRBV5-1 and TRBJ2-1; D gene uncertain. CDR1 SGHRS and CDR2 YFSETQ come from the germline V gene. The CDR3 totals 12 residues. With 4 bases removed from V and 5 bases from J, the gap between germline ends came to 7 bases. CDR3 nucleotides: TGCGCCAGCAGCCAGAATAACAATGAGCAGTTCTTC. As protein: CASSQNNNEQFF.

This chain links TRBV15 with TRBJ1-4; weak D call: TRBD1 (5 bases). The germline V gene encodes CDR1 LNHNV and CDR2 YYDKDF (reference sequence). The CDR3 totals 15 residues. The V end lost 1 base, the J end lost 7 bases, and 13 bases lay between the germline ends. In nucleotides, the CDR3 is TGTGCCACCAGCAGAGCCCAGGGATATGGTGAAAAACTGTTTTTT. Protein product: CATSRAQGYGEKLFF.

The genes are TRBV7-9 and TRBJ2-7; D not resolved. This CDR3 is 12 amino acids long. V lost 4 bases and J lost 6, with 10 bases in between. The V gene's germline CDR1 is SEHNR and CDR2 FQNEAQ (reference sequence). CDR3 nucleotides: TGTGCCAGCAGCTCAACGAGTCCCGAGCAGTACTTC. Translation: CASSSTSPEQYF.

The V and J genes are TRBV19 and TRBJ1-1; D gene unclear. V was clipped by 4 bases and J by 3 bases, with 12 bases between them. From germline, CDR1 is LNHDA and CDR2 SQIVND (reference sequence). This CDR3 contains 14 residues. The CDR3 reads CASSKRMGDTEAFF. For the CDR3, the DNA is TGTGCCAGTAGTAAAAGGATGGGCGACACTGAAGCTTTCTTT.

The CDR3 sequence is CASSPKRGSYNEQFF. As DNA, the CDR3 is TGTGCCAGCAGTCCTAAGCGGGGGTCCTACAATGAGCAGTTCTTC. The rearrangement uses TRBV27 and TRBJ2-1; TRBD2 agrees at 8 bases. The CDR3 contains 15 residues. Germline V gene lookup returns CDR1 MNHEY and CDR2 SMNVEV (reference sequence). J was trimmed by 1 base and V by 5 bases; bases with no gene match: 4.

The V gene is TRBV28, the J gene TRBJ1-5; 9 positions match TRBD1. This CDR3 region has 17 residues. Germline CDR1 reads MDHEN; CDR2 reads SYDVKM. Germline trimming cut 8 bases from V and 5 bases from J; bases unmatched to any gene: 16. CDR3 nucleotide sequence: TGTGCCAGCGGATACGACAGGGGGTCCATCCATGATCAGCCCCAGCATTTT. Translated: CASGYDRGSIHDQPQHF.

The rearrangement joins TRBV10-3 to TRBJ2-7, with D maybe TRBD2 (5 bases). V was pared by 6 bases and J by 1 base, with 13 bases between. Germline values: CDR1 ENHRY, CDR2 SYGVKD. This CDR3 is 14 amino acids long. The CDR3 DNA reads as TGTGCCATCAGATCAAAGGAGGAATCCTACGAGCAGTACTTC. It codes for CAIRSKEESYEQYF.

CDR3 loop: CASSLVQGASYGYTF. DNA for the CDR3: TGTGCCAGCAGTTTAGTACAGGGGGCGTCCTATGGCTACACCTTC. The V call is TRBV27, the J call TRBJ1-2; 9 bases agree with TRBD1. Germline trimming cut 2 bases from V and 4 bases from J; bases unmatched to any gene: 5. The germline gives CDR1 MNHEY, CDR2 SMNVEV (reference sequence). This CDR3 is built from 15 residues.

The chain uses TRBV6-5 and TRBJ2-6, with D possibly matching TRBD2 (6 bases). Per the germline V gene, CDR1 is MNHEY and CDR2 is SVGAGI. The CDR3 has 14 residues. The V end was cut by 2 bases, the J end by 17 bases, with 19 bases between. The CDR3 here is CASSYGGPWDFLTF. Written as DNA, the CDR3 is TGTGCCAGCAGTTACGGGGGACCTTGGGACTTCTTGACTTTC.

The chain links TRBV9 to TRBJ1-6; D perhaps matches TRBD1 (5 bases). V shed 4 bases and J shed 5 bases, with 16 bases lying between them. The CDR3 has 16 residues. Germline lookup yields CDR1 SGDLS and CDR2 YYNGEE. The CDR3 region is CASSSGGSSNNSPLHF. The DNA for the CDR3 is TGTGCCAGCAGCTCGGGGGGGAGTAGCAATAATTCACCCCTCCACTTT.

The chain combines TRBV27 with TRBJ2-2; D is perhaps TRBD2 (6 bases). Per germline, CDR1 MNHEY and CDR2 SMNVEV (reference sequence). This CDR3 contains 14 residues. V was cut by 9 bases and J by 3 bases, with 14 bases left in between. CDR3 DNA: TGTGCCAGTAGTATTACGGGAGACACCGGGGAGCTGTTTTTT. This translates into CASSITGDTGELFF.

J is TRBJ2-7 and V is TRBV28; TRBD2 agrees at 8 bases. Per germline, CDR1 MDHEN and CDR2 SYDVKM. The V segment lost 2 bases and the J segment 1 base; nucleotides outside the gene matches: 10. This CDR3 is built from 17 residues. The CDR3 protein is CASSLVRGGGRSYEQYF. CDR3 bases: TGTGCCAGCAGTTTAGTAAGGGGCGGGGGGCGTTCCTACGAGCAGTACTTC.

This chain connects TRBV6-6 to TRBJ1-2; TRBD1 agrees at 9 bases. Per germline, CDR1 MNHNY and CDR2 SVGAGI (reference sequence). The CDR3 has 15 amino acids. V was clipped by 7 bases and J by 4 bases; unmatched bases: 10. In nucleotides, the CDR3 is TGTGCCAGCAATAATCCGGGACAGGGATTCTATGGCTACACCTTC. This gives the protein CASNNPGQGFYGYTF.